Here is one TCR beta chain with its context. The antigen is unknown. This specimen comes from a study of radiation and T cells in renal cell carcinoma. Study results and limitations: No pretreatment tumor biopsies were available for baseline clonotypes.

Time point in this sample: baseline pretreatment blood. Treatment of the sample: 15 Gy SBRT to primary tumor, nephrectomy 4 weeks later. Method: immunoSEQ multiplex PCR; TCRdb's copy keeps in-frame clones and lacks some. The table shows over 120,000 clones, with over 75% occurring only once. This clonotype was sampled from a woman in her fifties or sixties with renal cell carcinoma. The material was blood, obtained from a patient whose treatment included radiotherapy and nephrectomy.

CDR3 bases: TGTGCCAGCAGTTACTTCGGACTAGTCAATCAGCCCCAGCATTTT. Translation gives CASSYFGLVNQPQHF. The gene calls are TRBV6-6 and TRBJ1-5; D not resolved. The V gene's germline CDR1 is MNHNY and CDR2 SVGAGI (reference sequence). The CDR3 length is 15 residues. V lost 1 base and J lost 3, with 10 bases in between.